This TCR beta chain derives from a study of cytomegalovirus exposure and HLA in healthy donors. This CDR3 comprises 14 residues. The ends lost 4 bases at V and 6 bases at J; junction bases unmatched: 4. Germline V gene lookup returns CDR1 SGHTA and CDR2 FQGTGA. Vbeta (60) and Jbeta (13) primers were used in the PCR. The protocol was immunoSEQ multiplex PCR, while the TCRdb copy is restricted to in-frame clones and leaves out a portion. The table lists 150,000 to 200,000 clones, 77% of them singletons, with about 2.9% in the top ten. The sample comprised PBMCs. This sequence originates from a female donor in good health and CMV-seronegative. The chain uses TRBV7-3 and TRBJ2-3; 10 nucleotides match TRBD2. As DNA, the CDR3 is TGTGCCAGCAGCTCTAGCGGGAGTAGGGATACGCAGTATTTT. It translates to CASSSSGSRDTQYF.